Here is one T cell receptor (beta chain) with its context. No antigen is known for it. Stated time point: week 23, last vaccination. Topical imiquimod accompanied each vaccine dose, which consisted of 300 ug of mutant IDH1 20-mer peptide. With V trimmed by 5 bases and J by 3 bases, 9 bases remained unmatched. There are 15 residues in the CDR3. Germline CDR1 is SGHTA and CDR2 is FQGNSA. This sample is drawn from a study of a mutant IDH1 vaccine in newly diagnosed glioma. Across the whole study: Following radiotherapy alone, or alongside temozolomide cycles, vaccination was started after an interval of 4-6 weeks. Among treated patients, around 62% were male and around 40% female, and mean age was about 40 years. Most patients had received both radiotherapy and temozolomide, the prior options being radiotherapy, temozolomide, or both.

Sequencing was performed with immunoSEQ multiplex PCR; in TCRdb, only in-frame clones are kept and a portion is missing. This sample has 70,000 to 90,000 clones, with 65% to 90% found just once. Study-wide results and limits: A vaccine-induced immune response developed in 93.3% of the patients.

The source material was PBMCs, sampled from a glioma patient whose treatment included an IDH1 peptide vaccine. V is TRBV7-2 and J is TRBJ1-2, with 7 bases matching TRBD1. This clonotype was sampled from a man aged 25-45 years with glioma. Some clones in this sample may be carry-over from other donors' samples. The CDR3 region has the DNA TGTGCCAGCAGCCAGGACAGGAATGCCTACTATGGCTACACCTTC. Translation gives CASSQDRNAYYGYTF.